This note documents a single T cell receptor beta chain sequence. There is no known antigen for this receptor. Nothing much larger sits one base from this clone, and base qualities are not available. This specimen belongs to a study of shared clonotypes between healthy human individuals (dated by TCRdb to 2020 to 2022). About the investigation overall: The cohort included three men and two women between 18 and 49 years of age. Libraries were prepared and TCR repertoires were sequenced by different laboratories using diverse techniques, in order to increase sequencing depth and limit assay-specific biases. For each donor, three plates each were used for CD4 naive and CD4 memory, two plates were used for CD8 naive, and one plate was used for CD8 memory. The study deeply sequenced blood TCR repertoires of several healthy adults to estimate repertoire size and the extent of clonotype sharing between individuals. Between about 0.8 and 9 billion PBMCs per donor were obtained by leukapheresis. The full study reports these points: Rarefaction of sorted-subset datasets indicated incomplete sequencing despite the large sequencing depth. Higher generation probabilities were observed for clonotypes shared by all four sorted-subset donors than for non-shared clonotypes. Pairwise subsampling led to the expectation that sequencing depth would affect the degree of clonotype sharing among donors. Because the study included only a small number of donors, the genetic and exposure-history diversity represented was limited. Sampling was restricted to blood, and TCR repertoires in tissue are likely to differ from TCR repertoires in blood. Naive subsets generally had larger estimated clonotype richness than memory subsets. Across a few donors, roughly 5.4% of naive CD4, roughly 3.5% of naive CD8, around 2.5% of memory CD4, and 0.4% to 0.45% of memory CD8 clonotypes were shared.

TCR CDR3 regions were amplified from genomic DNA by multiplex PCR using the deep immunoSEQ assay. Extracted genomic DNA from each cell subset was spread evenly across all wells of several immunoSEQ 96-well plates, with each plate serving as a replicate. Each replicate PCR for sorted subsets received 150 to 250 ng genomic DNA, equal to tens of thousands of T cell genomes. Purified libraries were measured with a Qubit 3.0 fluorometer, size-checked on a Bioanalyzer 2100, and measured again with the KAPA Library Quantification kit. Every immunoSEQ 96-well plate was sequenced on a separate single-read 150-cycle Illumina NextSeq 550 flow cell. For the original study's pipeline: Because the immunoSEQ output held only junctional sequences and lacked quality scores, the filtering could not match the filtering applied to full-length reads. Sequences were annotated with PyIR, a Python wrapper for IgBLAST v1.9, using IMGT germline references to assign V/J genes and CDR3. Any read was removed if the V/J assignment was weak (E-value above 1e-6), the CDR3 was missing, or the read contained stop codons, out-of-frame junctions, or ambiguous translated residues. V3J clonotypes were defined as sequences sharing the same inferred V gene, J gene, and CDR3 amino acid sequence. Percentage overlap between repertoires was computed as shared unique clonotypes divided by the size of the smaller repertoire. Repertoire richness was assessed with RTK rarefaction, the Chao1 estimator, and Recon v2.1 estimates of unobserved clonotypes. Generation probabilities for all TCRbeta clonotypes obtained by the gDNA method from a handful of donors were computed using OLGA. The source is immuneACCESS, and TCRdb retained only in-frame sequences with V and J called. Part of the clones is not carried over; for the studies checked, unresolved V genes explain less than half of this, and the remainder is unexplained. V and J calls and clone size come straight from that table; D and trimming were deduced from the DNA. In all, the sample holds some 1.4 million clones, and approximately 96% of those were seen once. Jointly, the top ten make up roughly 1.2% of the sample.

In the germline V gene, CDR1 corresponds to LGHNA and CDR2 to YSLEER. At the junction V is shortened by 1 base and J by 7 bases, with 11 bases in between. The CDR3, from cysteine to phenylalanine, totals 13 residues. Just CDR3 DNA is preserved here, 39 bases in frame from base 1. Donors were healthy HIV-negative adults with no recently reported acute infections or vaccinations. Only Caucasian adults living in Nashville, Tennessee, USA were represented among the donors. CD4+ T cells were enriched by magnetic negative selection, after which naive cells were positively selected on CD45RA and the negative fraction was taken as the memory subset. After blood collection by leukapheresis, PBMCs were isolated using Ficoll-Histopaque density gradient centrifugation and then cryopreserved in the vapor phase of liquid nitrogen. Purity and quantity of every magnetically sorted T cell population were checked by analytical flow cytometry. Genomic DNA was isolated from every sorted fraction and measured by UV absorbance on a Nanodrop 2000c.

The sequence joins TRBV4-3 to TRBJ2-7; the D call is tentative, TRBD1 or TRBD2, as each matches 7 bases. The sample consisted of naive CD4+ T cells sorted from blood. The intended sense of this specimen's cell subset or site label: CD45RA+ positively selected. The receptor was derived from a man aged 30 to 39 in good health. The encoded CDR3 is CASSQGQGGEQYF. DNA sequence: TGCGCCAGCAGCCAAGGTCAGGGGGGGGAGCAGTACTTC.